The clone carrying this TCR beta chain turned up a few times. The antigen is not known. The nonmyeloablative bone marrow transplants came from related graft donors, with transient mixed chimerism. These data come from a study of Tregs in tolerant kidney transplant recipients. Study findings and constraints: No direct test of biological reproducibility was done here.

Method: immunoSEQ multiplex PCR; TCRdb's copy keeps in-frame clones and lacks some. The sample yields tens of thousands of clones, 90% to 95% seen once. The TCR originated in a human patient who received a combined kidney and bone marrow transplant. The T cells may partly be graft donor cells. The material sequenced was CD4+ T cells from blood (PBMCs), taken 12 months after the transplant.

The CDR3 spells CASSVAASGRATVTDTQYF. CDR3 DNA sequence: TGTGCCAGCAGCGTAGCGGCTAGCGGGAGGGCCACCGTCACAGATACGCAGTATTTT. The chain recombines TRBV9 with TRBJ2-3; 12 bases map to TRBD2. This CDR3 has 19 amino acids. V shed 0 bases, J shed 2 bases, and the junction held 10 bases outside the gene matches. Per the germline V gene, CDR1 is SGDLS and CDR2 is YYNGEE.